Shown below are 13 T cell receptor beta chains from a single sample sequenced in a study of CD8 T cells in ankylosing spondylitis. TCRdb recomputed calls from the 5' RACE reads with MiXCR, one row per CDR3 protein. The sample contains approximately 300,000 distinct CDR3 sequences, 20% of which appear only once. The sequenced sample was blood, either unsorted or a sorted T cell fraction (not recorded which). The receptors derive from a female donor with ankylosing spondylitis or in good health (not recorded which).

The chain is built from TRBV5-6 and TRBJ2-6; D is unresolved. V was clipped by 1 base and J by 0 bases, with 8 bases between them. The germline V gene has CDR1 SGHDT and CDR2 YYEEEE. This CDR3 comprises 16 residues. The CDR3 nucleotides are TGTGCCAGCAGCTTGTACCTTAGCTCTGGGGCCAACGTCCTGACTTTC. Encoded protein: CASSLYLSSGANVLTF.

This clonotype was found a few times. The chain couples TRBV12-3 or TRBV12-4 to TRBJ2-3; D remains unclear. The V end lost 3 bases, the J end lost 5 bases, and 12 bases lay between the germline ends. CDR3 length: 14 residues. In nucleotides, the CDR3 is TGTGCCAGCAGTTTGGCCCGGATGGAAGATACGCAGTATTTT. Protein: CASSLARMEDTQYF.

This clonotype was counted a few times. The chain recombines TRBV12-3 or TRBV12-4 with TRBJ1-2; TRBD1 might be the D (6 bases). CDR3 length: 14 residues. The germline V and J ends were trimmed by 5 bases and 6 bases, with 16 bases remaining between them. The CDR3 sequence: CASSLGGDKDGYTF. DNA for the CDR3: TGTGCCAGCAGTCTGGGGGGGGACAAGGATGGCTACACCTTC.

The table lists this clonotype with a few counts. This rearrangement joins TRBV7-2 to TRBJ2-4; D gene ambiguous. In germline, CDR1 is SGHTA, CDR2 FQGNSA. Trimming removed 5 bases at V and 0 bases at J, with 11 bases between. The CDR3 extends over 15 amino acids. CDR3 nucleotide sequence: TGTGCCAGCAGCGGTATCAGTCTAGCCAAAAACATTCAGTACTTC. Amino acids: CASSGISLAKNIQYF.

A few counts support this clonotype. The CDR3 bases are TGTGCCAGCAGCTTAGACGGACTAGCGGGAGGAGATACGCAGTATTTT. It translates to CASSLDGLAGGDTQYF. The chain has TRBV7-6 and TRBJ2-3; 14 nucleotides align to TRBD2. Germline V gene lookup returns CDR1 SGHVS and CDR2 FNYEAQ. J lost 5 bases, V lost 1 base, and 2 bases had no gene match. CDR3 length: 16 amino acids. The full variable domain, in which reference TRBV7-6 and TRBJ2-3 provide the parts outside the CDR3, is GAGVSQSPRYKVTKRGQDVALRCDPISGHVSLYWYRQALGQGPEFLTYFNYEAQQDKSGLPNDRFSAERPEGSISTLTIQRTEQRDSAMYRCASSLDGLAGGDTQYFGPGTRLTVL.

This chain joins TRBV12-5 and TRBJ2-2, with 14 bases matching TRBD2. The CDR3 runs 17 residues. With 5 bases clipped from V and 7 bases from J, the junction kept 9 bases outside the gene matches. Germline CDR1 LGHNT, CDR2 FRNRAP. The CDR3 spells CASGIGTSGRSGGELFF. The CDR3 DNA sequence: TGTGCTAGTGGTATCGGGACTAGCGGGAGATCGGGCGGGGAGCTGTTTTTT.

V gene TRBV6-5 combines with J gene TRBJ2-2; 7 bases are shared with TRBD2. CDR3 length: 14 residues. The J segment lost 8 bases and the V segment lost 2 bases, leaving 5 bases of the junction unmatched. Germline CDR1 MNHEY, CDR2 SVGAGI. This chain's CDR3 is CASSYDPGRGELFF. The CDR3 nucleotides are TGTGCCAGCAGTTACGACCCCGGGAGGGGGGAGCTGTTTTTT.

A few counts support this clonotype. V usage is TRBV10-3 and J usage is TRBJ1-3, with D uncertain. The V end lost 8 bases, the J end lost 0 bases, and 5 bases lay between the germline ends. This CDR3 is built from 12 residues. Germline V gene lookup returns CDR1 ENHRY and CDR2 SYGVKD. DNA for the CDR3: TGTGCCATCGGCGTCTCTGGAAACACCATATATTTT. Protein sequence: CAIGVSGNTIYF.

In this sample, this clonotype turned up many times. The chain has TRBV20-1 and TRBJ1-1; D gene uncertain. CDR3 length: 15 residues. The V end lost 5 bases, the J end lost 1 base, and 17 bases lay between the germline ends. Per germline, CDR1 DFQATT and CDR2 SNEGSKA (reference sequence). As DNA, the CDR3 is TGCAGTGCTCCCAGTCCGAGCGGCCAGAACACTGAAGCTTTCTTT. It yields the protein CSAPSPSGQNTEAFF.

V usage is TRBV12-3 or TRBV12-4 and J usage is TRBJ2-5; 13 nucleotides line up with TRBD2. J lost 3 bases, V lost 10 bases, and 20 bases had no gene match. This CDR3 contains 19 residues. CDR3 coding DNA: TGTGCCATCAGCCTTACTTTCCAATTCGGACTAGCGGGAGAAGAGACCCAGTACTTC. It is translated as CAISLTFQFGLAGEETQYF.

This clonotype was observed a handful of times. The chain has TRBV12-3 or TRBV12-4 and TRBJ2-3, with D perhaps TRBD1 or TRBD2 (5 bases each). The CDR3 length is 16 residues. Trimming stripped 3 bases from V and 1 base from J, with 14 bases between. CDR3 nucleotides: TGTGCCAGCAGTTTTGGGGGACGAAGCCGCACAGATACGCAGTATTTT. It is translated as CASSFGGRSRTDTQYF.

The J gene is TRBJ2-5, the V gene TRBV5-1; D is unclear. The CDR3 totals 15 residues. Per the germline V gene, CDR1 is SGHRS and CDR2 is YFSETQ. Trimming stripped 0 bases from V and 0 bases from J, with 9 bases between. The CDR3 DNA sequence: TGCGCCAGCAGCTTGGAGGTCGGGTACCAAGAGACCCAGTACTTC. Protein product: CASSLEVGYQETQYF. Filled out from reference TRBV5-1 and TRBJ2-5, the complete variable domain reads KAGVTQTPRYLIKTRGQQVTLSCSPISGHRSVSWYQQTPGQGLQFLFEYFSETQRNKGNFPGRFSGRQFSNSRSEMNVSTLELGDSALYLCASSLEVGYQETQYFGPGTRLLVL.

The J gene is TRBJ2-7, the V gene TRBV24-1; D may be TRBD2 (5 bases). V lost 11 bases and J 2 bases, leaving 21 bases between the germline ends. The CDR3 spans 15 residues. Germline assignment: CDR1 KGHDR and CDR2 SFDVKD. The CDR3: CAIHGRAYDTYEQYF. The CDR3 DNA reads TGTGCCATCCACGGGCGGGCATATGATACCTACGAGCAGTACTTC.